This record concerns one TCR beta chain sequence. The data were taken from a study of PD-L1 blockade in urothelial cancer. Looking at the study overall: From 2014, patients received atezolizumab, given as 1,200 mg intravenously every 3 weeks.

The time point: peripheral blood 6 weeks after treatment start. Clones were sequenced by immunoSEQ multiplex PCR, and TCRdb holds only the in-frame ones, with some missing. The table shows over 70,000 clones, with 70% to 90% occurring only once. The germline gives CDR1 LNHDA, CDR2 SQIVND (reference sequence). The CDR3 contains 14 residues. The V end was cut by 0 bases, the J end by 7 bases, with 9 bases between. This receptor was taken from a man between 65 and 85 years old with urothelial cancer. This sample comprised PBMCs, obtained around atezolizumab (anti-PD-L1) treatment. The chain recombines TRBV19 with TRBJ2-2; D is undetermined. The DNA for the CDR3 is TGTGCCAGTAGTATAGATCCCAAAAACGGGGAGCTGTTTTTT. Encoded protein: CASSIDPKNGELFF.